This T cell receptor beta chain was observed in a study of T cell responses to AZD1222 COVID-19 vaccine. General observations from the study: Dominant at 160-218 and 743-854, vaccine-associated CD4 TCRs also spanned spike. The study reported that nearly half of spike-specific TCRs target unmutated variant regions.

A remark on this clone: Its antigen is not identified.

The V end lost 3 bases, the J end lost 2 bases, and 15 bases lay between the germline ends. There are 16 residues in the CDR3. Looked up from germline, CDR1 is SGDLS and CDR2 is YYNGEE. Clones were read by immunoSEQ multiplex PCR, and TCRdb kept only the in-frame ones, dropping some. Among some 110,000 clones, around nine tenths were seen once, and the ten largest hold approximately 18%. The chain employs TRBV9 and TRBJ1-3; D may be TRBD1 (5 bases). The sequence was collected from an adult in good health. The sample here was peripheral blood, taken on day 0 of AZD1222 vaccination. CDR3 DNA sequence: TGTGCCAGCAGCGGGACCGTTGGGGGAACTGGAAACACCATATATTTT. Protein: CASSGTVGGTGNTIYF.